This T cell receptor (beta chain) was profiled in a study of metastatic and nonmetastatic thyroid tumors. Prior to thyroid surgery, none of the patients had received any treatment. This clone qualifies as medium-sized (0.01 to 0.1%). TCRdb re-clonotyped the PCR reads through MiXCR. The table records about 8,100 clones, roughly 24% of them present only once. The sample comprised tumor tissue. The clonotype comes from a female donor with papillary thyroid cancer or a benign thyroid nodule (not recorded which). Some clones in this sample may be carry-over from other donors' samples.

The CDR3 spells CASSYSTASYEQYF. The DNA of the CDR3 is TGTGCCAGCAGTTACTCAACAGCCTCCTACGAGCAGTACTTC. The chain couples TRBV6-5 to TRBJ2-7; D remains ambiguous. The CDR3 is 14 residues long. The germline gives CDR1 MNHEY, CDR2 SVGAGI. The germline V and J ends were trimmed by 0 bases and 0 bases, with 6 bases remaining between them.